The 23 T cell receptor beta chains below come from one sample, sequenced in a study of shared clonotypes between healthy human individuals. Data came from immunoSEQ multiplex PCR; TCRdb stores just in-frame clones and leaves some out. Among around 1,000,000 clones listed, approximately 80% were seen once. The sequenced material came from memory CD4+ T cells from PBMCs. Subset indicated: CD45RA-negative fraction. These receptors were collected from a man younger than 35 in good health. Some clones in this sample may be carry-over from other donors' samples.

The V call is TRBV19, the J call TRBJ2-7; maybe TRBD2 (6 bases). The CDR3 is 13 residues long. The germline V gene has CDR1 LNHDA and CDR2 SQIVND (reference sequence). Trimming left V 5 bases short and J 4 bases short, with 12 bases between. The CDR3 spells CASSHRDSYEQYF. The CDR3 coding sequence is TGTGCCAGTAGTCATCGGGACTCATACGAGCAGTACTTC.

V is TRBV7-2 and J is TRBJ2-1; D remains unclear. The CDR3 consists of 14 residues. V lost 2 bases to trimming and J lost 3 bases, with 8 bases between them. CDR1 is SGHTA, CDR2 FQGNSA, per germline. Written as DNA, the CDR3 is TGTGCCAGCAGCTTACGGCGCAGCTACAATGAGCAGTTCTTC. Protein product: CASSLRRSYNEQFF.

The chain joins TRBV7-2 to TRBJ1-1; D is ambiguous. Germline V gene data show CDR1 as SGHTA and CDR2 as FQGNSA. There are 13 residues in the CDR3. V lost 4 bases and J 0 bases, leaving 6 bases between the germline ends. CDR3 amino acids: CASSSLMNTEAFF. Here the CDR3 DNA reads TGTGCCAGCAGCTCCTTAATGAACACTGAAGCTTTCTTT.

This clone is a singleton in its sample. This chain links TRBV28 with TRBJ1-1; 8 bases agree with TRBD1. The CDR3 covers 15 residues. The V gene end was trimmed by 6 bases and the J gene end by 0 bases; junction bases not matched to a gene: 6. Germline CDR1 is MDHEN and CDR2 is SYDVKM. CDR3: CASSLDRAMNTEAFF. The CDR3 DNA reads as TGTGCCAGCAGCCTGGACAGGGCCATGAACACTGAAGCTTTCTTT.

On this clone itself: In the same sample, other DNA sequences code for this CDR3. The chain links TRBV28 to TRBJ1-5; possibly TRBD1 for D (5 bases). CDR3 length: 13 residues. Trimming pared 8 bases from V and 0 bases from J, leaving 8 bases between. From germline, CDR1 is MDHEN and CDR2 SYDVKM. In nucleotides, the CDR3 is TGTGCCAGCGGGGCGCATAGCAATCAGCCCCAGCATTTT. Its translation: CASGAHSNQPQHF.

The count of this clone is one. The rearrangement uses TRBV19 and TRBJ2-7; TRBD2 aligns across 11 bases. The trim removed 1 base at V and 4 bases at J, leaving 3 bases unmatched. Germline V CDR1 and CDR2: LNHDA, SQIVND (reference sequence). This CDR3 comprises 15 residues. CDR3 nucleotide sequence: TGTGCCAGTAGTATAGTACTAGCGGGGGTTTACGAGCAGTACTTC. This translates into CASSIVLAGVYEQYF.

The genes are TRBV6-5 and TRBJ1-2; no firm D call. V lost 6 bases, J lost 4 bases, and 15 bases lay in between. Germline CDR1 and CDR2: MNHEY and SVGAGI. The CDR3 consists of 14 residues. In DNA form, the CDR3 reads TGTGCCAGCAGCCGAGAGGGTGGATCCTATGGCTACACCTTC. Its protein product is CASSREGGSYGYTF.

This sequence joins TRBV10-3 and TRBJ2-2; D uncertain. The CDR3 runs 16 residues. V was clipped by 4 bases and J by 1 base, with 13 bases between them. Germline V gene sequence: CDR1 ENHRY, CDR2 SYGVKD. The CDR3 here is CAISVRLPQNTGELFF. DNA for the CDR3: TGTGCCATCAGTGTGAGGCTTCCCCAGAACACCGGGGAGCTGTTTTTT.

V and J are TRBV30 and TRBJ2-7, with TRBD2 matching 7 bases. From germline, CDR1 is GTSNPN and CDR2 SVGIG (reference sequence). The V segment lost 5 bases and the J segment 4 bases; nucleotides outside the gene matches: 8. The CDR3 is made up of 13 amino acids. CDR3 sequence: CAWEGRVGYEQYF. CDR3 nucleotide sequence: TGTGCCTGGGAGGGGAGGGTTGGGTACGAGCAGTACTTC.

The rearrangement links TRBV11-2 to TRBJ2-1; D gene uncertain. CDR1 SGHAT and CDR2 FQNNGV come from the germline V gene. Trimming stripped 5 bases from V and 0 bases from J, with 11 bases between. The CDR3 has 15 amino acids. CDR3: CASSPSAYSYNEQFF. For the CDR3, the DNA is TGTGCCAGCAGCCCGAGTGCTTACTCCTACAATGAGCAGTTCTTC.

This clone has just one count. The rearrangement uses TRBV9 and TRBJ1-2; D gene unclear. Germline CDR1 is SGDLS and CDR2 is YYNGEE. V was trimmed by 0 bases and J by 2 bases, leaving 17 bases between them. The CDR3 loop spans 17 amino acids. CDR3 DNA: TGTGCCAGCAGCGTAGGGAGGGTGTTTATGGACAACTATGGCTACACCTTC. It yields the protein CASSVGRVFMDNYGYTF.

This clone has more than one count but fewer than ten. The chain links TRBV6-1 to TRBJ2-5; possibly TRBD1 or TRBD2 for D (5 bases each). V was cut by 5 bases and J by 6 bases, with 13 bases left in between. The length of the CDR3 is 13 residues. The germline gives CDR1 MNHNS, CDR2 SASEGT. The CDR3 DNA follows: TGTGCCAGCAGTCTTGGGACCGGGAAGACCCAGTACTTC. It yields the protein CASSLGTGKTQYF.

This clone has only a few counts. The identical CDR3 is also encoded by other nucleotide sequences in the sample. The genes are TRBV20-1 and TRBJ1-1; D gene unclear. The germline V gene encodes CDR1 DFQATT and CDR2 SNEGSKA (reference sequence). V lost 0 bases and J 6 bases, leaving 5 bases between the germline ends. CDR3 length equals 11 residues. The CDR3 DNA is TGCAGTGCTAGAGATAGAGCTGAAGCTTTCTTT. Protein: CSARDRAEAFF.

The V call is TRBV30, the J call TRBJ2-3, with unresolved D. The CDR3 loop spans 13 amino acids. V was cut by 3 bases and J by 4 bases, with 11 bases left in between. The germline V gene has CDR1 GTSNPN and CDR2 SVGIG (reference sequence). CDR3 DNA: TGTGCCTGGAGGCTCGTGGGTCCAGATACGCAGTATTTT. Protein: CAWRLVGPDTQYF.

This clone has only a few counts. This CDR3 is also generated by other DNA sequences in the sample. The CDR3 DNA reads TGTGCCAGCAGCCAAGGGACAGCCCTGAACACTGAAGCTTTCTTT. Its translation: CASSQGTALNTEAFF. The chain recombines TRBV4-2 with TRBJ1-1; D is possibly TRBD1 (6 bases). This CDR3 contains 15 residues. Trimming cost V 1 base and J 0 bases, with 9 bases left between them. Germline V CDR1 and CDR2: LGHNA, YNFKEQ.

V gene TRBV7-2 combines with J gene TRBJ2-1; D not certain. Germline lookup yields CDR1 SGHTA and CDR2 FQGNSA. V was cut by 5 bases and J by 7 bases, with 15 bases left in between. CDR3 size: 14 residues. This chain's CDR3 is CASSPQQVGNEQFF. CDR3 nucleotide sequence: TGTGCCAGCAGCCCACAGCAAGTCGGGAATGAGCAGTTCTTC.

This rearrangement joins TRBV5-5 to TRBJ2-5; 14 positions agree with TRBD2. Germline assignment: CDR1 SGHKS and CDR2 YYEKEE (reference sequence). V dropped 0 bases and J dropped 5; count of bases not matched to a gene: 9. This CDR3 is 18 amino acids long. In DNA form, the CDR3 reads TGTGCCAGCAGCTTGGGCACCGGGACTAGCGGGAGTGGCGAGACCCAGTACTTC. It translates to CASSLGTGTSGSGETQYF. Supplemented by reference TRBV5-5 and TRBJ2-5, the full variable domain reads DAGVTQSPTHLIKTRGQQVTLRCSPISGHKSVSWYQQVLGQGPQFIFQYYEKEERGRGNFPDRFSARQFPNYSSELNVNALLLGDSALYLCASSLGTGTSGSGETQYFGPGTRLLVL.

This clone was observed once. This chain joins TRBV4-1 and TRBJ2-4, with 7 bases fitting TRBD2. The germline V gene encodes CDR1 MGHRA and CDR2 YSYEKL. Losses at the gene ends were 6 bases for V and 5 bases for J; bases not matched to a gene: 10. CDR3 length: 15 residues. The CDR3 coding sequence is TGCGCCAGCAGTCCCCCGGGGCTAGCGGAAAACATTCAGTACTTC. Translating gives CASSPPGLAENIQYF.

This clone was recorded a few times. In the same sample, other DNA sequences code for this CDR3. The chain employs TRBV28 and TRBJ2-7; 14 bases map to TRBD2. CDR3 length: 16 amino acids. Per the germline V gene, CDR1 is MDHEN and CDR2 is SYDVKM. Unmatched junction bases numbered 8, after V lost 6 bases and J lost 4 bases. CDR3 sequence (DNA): TGTGCCAGCAGCCCGGGACTAGCGGGAGCCGGGTACGAGCAGTACTTC. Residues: CASSPGLAGAGYEQYF.

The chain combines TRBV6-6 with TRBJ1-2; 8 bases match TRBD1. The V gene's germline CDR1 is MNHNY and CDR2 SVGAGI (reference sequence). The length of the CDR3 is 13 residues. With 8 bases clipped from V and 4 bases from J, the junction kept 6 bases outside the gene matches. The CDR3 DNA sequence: TGTGCCAGCGTCCTACAGGGGGGCTATGGCTACACCTTC. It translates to CASVLQGGYGYTF.

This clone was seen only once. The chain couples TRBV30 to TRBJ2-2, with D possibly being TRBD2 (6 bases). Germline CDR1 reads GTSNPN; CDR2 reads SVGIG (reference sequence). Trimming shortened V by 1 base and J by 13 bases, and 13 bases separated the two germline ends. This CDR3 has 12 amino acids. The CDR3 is CAWSAGGKVLFF. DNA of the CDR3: TGTGCCTGGAGTGCCGGGGGTAAGGTGCTGTTTTTT.

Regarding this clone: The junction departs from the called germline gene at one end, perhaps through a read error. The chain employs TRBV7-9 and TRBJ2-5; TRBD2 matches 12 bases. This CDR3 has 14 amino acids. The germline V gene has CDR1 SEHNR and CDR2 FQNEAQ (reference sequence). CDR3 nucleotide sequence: TGTGCCAGCAGCCCCACGACTAGCGGGAGCCACCTGAACTTC. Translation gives CASSPTTSGSHLNF.

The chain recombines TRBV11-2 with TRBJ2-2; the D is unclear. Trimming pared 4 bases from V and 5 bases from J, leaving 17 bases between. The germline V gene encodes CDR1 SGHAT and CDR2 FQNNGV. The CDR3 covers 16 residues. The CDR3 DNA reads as TGTGCCAGCAGCTCCTTCGGACCACCCTTTACCGGGGAGCTGTTTTTT. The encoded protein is CASSSFGPPFTGELFF.